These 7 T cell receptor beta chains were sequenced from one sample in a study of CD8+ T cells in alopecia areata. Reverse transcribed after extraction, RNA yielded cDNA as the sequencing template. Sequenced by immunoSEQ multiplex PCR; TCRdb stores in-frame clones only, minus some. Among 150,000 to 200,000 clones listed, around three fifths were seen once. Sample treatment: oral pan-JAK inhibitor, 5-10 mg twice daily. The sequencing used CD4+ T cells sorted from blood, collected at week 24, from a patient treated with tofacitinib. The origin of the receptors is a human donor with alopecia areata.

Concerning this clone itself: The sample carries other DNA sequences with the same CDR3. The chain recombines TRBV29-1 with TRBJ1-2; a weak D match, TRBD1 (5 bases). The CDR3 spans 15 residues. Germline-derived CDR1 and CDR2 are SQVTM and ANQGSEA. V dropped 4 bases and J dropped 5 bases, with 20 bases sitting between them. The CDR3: CSVGQVSGDPYGYTF. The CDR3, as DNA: TGCAGCGTTGGACAAGTTTCTGGGGACCCGTATGGCTACACCTTC. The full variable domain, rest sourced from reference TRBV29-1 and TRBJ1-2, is SAVISQKPSRDICQRGTSLTIQCQVDSQVTMMFWYRQQPGQSLTLIATANQGSEATYESGFVIDKFPISRPNLTFSTLTVSNMSPEDSSIYLCSVGQVSGDPYGYTFGSGTRLTVV.

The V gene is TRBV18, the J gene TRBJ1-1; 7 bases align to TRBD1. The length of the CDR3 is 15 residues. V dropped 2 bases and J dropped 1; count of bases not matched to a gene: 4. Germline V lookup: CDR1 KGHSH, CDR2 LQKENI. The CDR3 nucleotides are TGTGCCAGCTCACCAGACCCAGGGGGGAACACTGAAGCTTTCTTT. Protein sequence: CASSPDPGGNTEAFF. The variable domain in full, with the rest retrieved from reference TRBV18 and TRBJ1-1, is NAGVMQNPRHLVRRRGQEARLRCSPMKGHSHVYWYRQLPEEGLKFMVYLQKENIIDESGMPKERFSAEFPKEGPSILRIQQVVRGDSAAYFCASSPDPGGNTEAFFGQGTRLTVV.

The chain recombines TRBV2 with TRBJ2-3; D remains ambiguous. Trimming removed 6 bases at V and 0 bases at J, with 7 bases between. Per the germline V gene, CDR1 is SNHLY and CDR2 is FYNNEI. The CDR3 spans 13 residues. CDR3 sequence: CASRETSTDTQYF. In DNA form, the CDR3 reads TGTGCCAGCAGGGAGACTAGCACAGATACGCAGTATTTT.

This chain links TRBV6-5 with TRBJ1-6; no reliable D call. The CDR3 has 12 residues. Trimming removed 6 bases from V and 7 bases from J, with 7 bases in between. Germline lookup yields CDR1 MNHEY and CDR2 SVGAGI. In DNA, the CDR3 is TGTGCCAGCAGGATACAGAATTCACCCCTCCACTTT. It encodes CASRIQNSPLHF.

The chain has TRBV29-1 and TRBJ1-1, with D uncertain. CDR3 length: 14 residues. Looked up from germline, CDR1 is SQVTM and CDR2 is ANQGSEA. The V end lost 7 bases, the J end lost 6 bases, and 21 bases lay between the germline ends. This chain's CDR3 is CSADLGSPKAEAFF. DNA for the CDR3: TGCAGCGCCGACCTGGGGTCGCCTAAGGCTGAAGCTTTCTTT.

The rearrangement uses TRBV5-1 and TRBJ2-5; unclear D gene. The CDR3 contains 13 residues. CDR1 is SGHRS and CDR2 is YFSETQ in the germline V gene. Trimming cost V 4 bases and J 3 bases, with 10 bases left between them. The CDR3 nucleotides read TGCGCCAGCAGCCCCCGACCAGAAGAGACCCAGTACTTC. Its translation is CASSPRPEETQYF.

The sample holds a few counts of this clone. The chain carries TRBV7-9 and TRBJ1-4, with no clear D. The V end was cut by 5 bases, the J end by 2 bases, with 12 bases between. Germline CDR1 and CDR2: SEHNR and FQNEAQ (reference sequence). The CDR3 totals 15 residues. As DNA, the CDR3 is TGTGCCAGCAGCCCAGTGGGGTCTACTAATGAAAAACTGTTTTTT. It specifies CASSPVGSTNEKLFF.